This T cell receptor (beta chain) was sequenced in a study of T cell responses to AZD1222 COVID-19 vaccine. Between the trimmed V and J ends, which lost 4 bases and 1 base, there was a span of 6 bases. The CDR3 has 13 residues. The assay was immunoSEQ multiplex PCR, and TCRdb's table has in-frame clones only and misses some. The table records some 86,000 clones, around 80% of them present only once. The sequenced sample was peripheral blood, obtained on day 0 of AZD1222 vaccination. V gene TRBV12-3 or TRBV12-4 combines with J gene TRBJ2-3; TRBD2 might be the D (6 bases). This sequence originates from an adult in good health. The CDR3 DNA reads as TGTGCCAGCAGTTGGGGGGGCACAGATACGCAGTATTTT. Its translation is CASSWGGTDTQYF.